The text below deals with one T cell receptor (beta chain). The antigen is undetermined. The data were obtained in a study of long-term antiretroviral therapy in people with HIV. Findings and limits, study-wide: Among HIV repertoires, CDR3 length ranges were narrower than those of controls. Every time point showed a repertoire led by clones expanded before ART.

All donors provided no fewer than one pre-ART and no fewer than two post-ART PBMC samples. Germline CDR1 and CDR2: SGHTS and YDEGEE. Trimming left V 6 bases short and J 5 bases short, with 11 bases between. The length of the CDR3 is 12 residues. The assay used was immunoSEQ (version v3.0), run at survey level. Sequencing targeted roughly 35,000-50,000 T-cell genomes per sample. Assay used: immunoSEQ multiplex PCR; TCRdb lists only in-frame clones, some missing. Of more than 20,000 clones in the sample, 70% to 80% were seen once. The sequences come from unsorted PBMCs, collected less than 1.8 years before starting antiretroviral therapy. The V call is TRBV5-8, the J call TRBJ1-2; D gene uncertain. The receptor was isolated from a middle-aged woman with HIV. The CDR3 region has the DNA TGTGCCAGCATCGACGGCAGTTATGGCTACACCTTC. This gives the protein CASIDGSYGYTF.